This T cell receptor beta chain was sequenced in a study of CD4 T cell repertoires in COVID-19. About the research overall: CFSE-low cells expanded less than 13 days with IL-2, then restimulated with other coronavirus spikes. Study results and caveats: In SARS-CoV and/or HKU1 spike cultures, between roughly 6.5 and 26% of SARS-CoV-2 clonotypes reappeared.

Germline V lookup: CDR1 SNHLY, CDR2 FYNNEI. This CDR3 contains 15 residues. With 4 bases clipped from V and 12 bases from J, the junction kept 13 bases outside the gene matches. Generated by immunoSEQ multiplex PCR, the TCRdb table keeps only in-frame clones and is missing some. The repertoire consists of about 25,000 clones, with about 93% occurring once and the leading ten covering around 0.66%. In regard to this clone: Antigen: not known.

These memory T cells were uncultured and sequenced directly after ex vivo isolation. The source material was circulating follicular helper CD4+ T cells (cTfh) from blood, sampled before the COVID-19 pandemic. J is TRBJ2-1 and V is TRBV2; 9 positions match TRBD2. The sequence came from a human donor who had COVID-19. CDR3: CASSAQAAGGGGQFF. DNA of the CDR3: TGTGCCAGCAGTGCCCAAGCGGCGGGAGGGGGGGGGCAGTTCTTC.